Listed below are T cell receptor beta chains from one sample, sequenced in a study of cytomegalovirus exposure and HLA in healthy donors. This table comes from immunoSEQ multiplex PCR, and its TCRdb copy is limited to in-frame clones, with some not included. The sample lists 100,000 to 150,000 clones, around 88% occurring once. Sequencing was performed on PBMCs. These receptors came from a young man in good health and CMV-seronegative. CDR3s include the opening cysteine and the closing phenylalanine or tryptophan. Fields, in order: CDR3 protein, CDR3 DNA, clone size, D gene, J gene, V gene. D genes are given only for firm matches. The size of a clone is reported for some rows only, either as once, few or many, or as a class for expanded clones.

cdr3_aa: CAIKGLAGADTQYF
cdr3_nt: TGTGCCATCAAGGGACTAGCAGGGGCAGATACGCAGTATTTT
clone_size: NA
d_call: TRBD2
j_call: TRBJ2-3
v_call: TRBV10-3

cdr3_aa: CATERGFGETQYF
cdr3_nt: TGTGCCACCGAGCGGGGGTTTGGGGAGACCCAGTACTTC
clone_size: NA
d_call: TRBD2
j_call: TRBJ2-5
v_call: TRBV15

cdr3_aa: CASSPSILMDTEAFF
cdr3_nt: TGTGCCAGCAGCCCTTCGATCCTAATGGACACTGAAGCTTTCTTT
clone_size: NA
d_call: NA
j_call: TRBJ1-1
v_call: TRBV6-1

cdr3_aa: CASSTFDSYEQYF
cdr3_nt: TGTGCCAGCAGTACGTTCGACAGCTACGAGCAGTACTTC
clone_size: once
d_call: NA
j_call: TRBJ2-7
v_call: TRBV28

cdr3_aa: CASSRQGGTGQPQHF
cdr3_nt: TGTGCCAGCAGCAGACAGGGGGGAACAGGTCAGCCCCAGCATTTT
clone_size: NA
d_call: TRBD1
j_call: TRBJ1-5
v_call: TRBV27

cdr3_aa: CASSLAGTGLYGYTF
cdr3_nt: TGTGCCAGCAGCTTAGCGGGGACAGGGCTCTATGGCTACACCTTC
clone_size: NA
d_call: TRBD1
j_call: TRBJ1-2
v_call: TRBV7-4

cdr3_aa: CASSSPYAGEENEQFF
cdr3_nt: TGTGCCAGCAGCTCACCTTATGCGGGAGAAGAAAATGAGCAGTTCTTC
clone_size: NA
d_call: TRBD2
j_call: TRBJ2-1
v_call: TRBV28

cdr3_aa: CASSSWDRESNQPQHF
cdr3_nt: TGTGCCAGCAGCTCCTGGGACAGGGAAAGCAATCAGCCCCAGCATTTT
clone_size: once
d_call: TRBD1
j_call: TRBJ1-5
v_call: TRBV11-2

cdr3_aa: CATGQGLVNQPQHF
cdr3_nt: TGTGCCACAGGACAGGGCCTCGTAAATCAGCCCCAGCATTTT
clone_size: NA
d_call: TRBD1
j_call: TRBJ1-5
v_call: TRBV10-3

cdr3_aa: CASSDYESGELFF
cdr3_nt: TGTGCCAGCAGTGACTACGAGTCCGGGGAGCTGTTTTTT
clone_size: NA
d_call: NA
j_call: TRBJ2-2
v_call: TRBV6-4

cdr3_aa: CASGRVLNTEAFF
cdr3_nt: TGTGCCAGCGGCCGGGTTCTGAACACTGAAGCTTTCTTT
clone_size: NA
d_call: NA
j_call: TRBJ1-1
v_call: TRBV27

cdr3_aa: CASSLVGNTGELFF
cdr3_nt: TGTGCCAGCAGTTTGGTCGGGAACACCGGGGAGCTGTTTTTT
clone_size: NA
d_call: NA
j_call: TRBJ2-2
v_call: TRBV27

cdr3_aa: CASSEGLQGGYGYTF
cdr3_nt: TGTGCCAGCAGTGAAGGGTTACAGGGCGGCTATGGCTACACCTTC
clone_size: NA
d_call: NA
j_call: TRBJ1-2
v_call: TRBV25-1

cdr3_aa: CASGFGVGELFF
cdr3_nt: TGTGCTAGTGGTTTCGGAGTCGGGGAGCTGTTTTTT
clone_size: once
d_call: NA
j_call: TRBJ2-2
v_call: TRBV12-5

cdr3_aa: CASSLLGAGANVLTF
cdr3_nt: TGTGCCAGCAGCTTGCTGGGAGCTGGGGCCAACGTCCTGACTTTC
clone_size: NA
d_call: NA
j_call: TRBJ2-6
v_call: TRBV5-4

cdr3_aa: CASSVAASGFYEQYF
cdr3_nt: TGTGCCAGCAGCGTAGCGGCTAGCGGGTTTTACGAGCAGTACTTC
clone_size: NA
d_call: TRBD2
j_call: TRBJ2-7
v_call: TRBV9

cdr3_aa: CASSLAFDEQYF
cdr3_nt: TGTGCCAGCAGCTTAGCGTTCGACGAGCAGTACTTC
clone_size: NA
d_call: NA
j_call: TRBJ2-7
v_call: TRBV7-9

cdr3_aa: CASSPAGAGPSYEQYF
cdr3_nt: TGTGCCAGCAGCCCCGCAGGGGCAGGGCCATCCTACGAGCAGTACTTC
clone_size: NA
d_call: NA
j_call: TRBJ2-7
v_call: TRBV11-3

cdr3_aa: CASRRVPSNYGYTF
cdr3_nt: TGTGCCAGCAGACGCGTACCTTCTAACTATGGCTACACCTTC
clone_size: NA
d_call: NA
j_call: TRBJ1-2
v_call: TRBV6-5

cdr3_aa: CASVSGSGWANYGYTF
cdr3_nt: TGTGCCAGTGTGTCGGGATCGGGTTGGGCGAACTATGGCTACACCTTC
clone_size: NA
d_call: NA
j_call: TRBJ1-2
v_call: TRBV19

cdr3_aa: CASSKRSGGIEAFF
cdr3_nt: TGTGCCAGCAGCAAACGTTCAGGGGGCATTGAAGCTTTCTTT
clone_size: NA
d_call: TRBD1
j_call: TRBJ1-1
v_call: TRBV7-6

cdr3_aa: CASSLAGSAADTIYF
cdr3_nt: TGTGCCAGCAGCTTAGCCGGCAGTGCTGCGGACACCATATATTTT
clone_size: NA
d_call: NA
j_call: TRBJ1-3
v_call: TRBV11-2

cdr3_aa: CASSGRGPKMDIQYF
cdr3_nt: TGTGCCAGCAGTGGCAGGGGCCCGAAGATGGACATTCAGTACTTC
clone_size: NA
d_call: NA
j_call: TRBJ2-4
v_call: TRBV6-1

cdr3_aa: CASSLAEASTDTQYF
cdr3_nt: TGTGCCAGCTCTCTAGCGGAAGCTAGCACAGATACGCAGTATTTT
clone_size: NA
d_call: TRBD2
j_call: TRBJ2-3
v_call: TRBV18

cdr3_aa: CASSLVPGFDTEAFF
cdr3_nt: TGTGCCAGCAGCTTAGTTCCAGGGTTTGACACTGAAGCTTTCTTT
clone_size: NA
d_call: NA
j_call: TRBJ1-1
v_call: TRBV11-2

cdr3_aa: CASSLALRETFSYNEQFF
cdr3_nt: TGTGCCAGCAGCTTGGCCTTGCGGGAGACCTTCTCCTACAATGAGCAGTTCTTC
clone_size: NA
d_call: TRBD2
j_call: TRBJ2-1
v_call: TRBV5-6

cdr3_aa: CASSLEGVQGSPYEQYF
cdr3_nt: TGCGCCAGCAGCTTGGAAGGGGTACAGGGTTCCCCGTACGAGCAGTACTTC
clone_size: NA
d_call: NA
j_call: TRBJ2-7
v_call: TRBV5-1

cdr3_aa: CASSEVGSISTDTQYF
cdr3_nt: TGTGCCAGCAGTGAAGTCGGGAGTATTAGCACAGATACGCAGTATTTT
clone_size: NA
d_call: NA
j_call: TRBJ2-3
v_call: TRBV25-1

cdr3_aa: CASHRGQGADGYTF
cdr3_nt: TGTGCCAGTCATCGTGGACAGGGGGCTGATGGCTACACCTTC
clone_size: NA
d_call: TRBD1
j_call: TRBJ1-2
v_call: TRBV19

cdr3_aa: CASSLDRGTDTQYF
cdr3_nt: TGTGCCAGCAGCTTGGACAGGGGCACAGATACGCAGTATTTT
clone_size: NA
d_call: TRBD1
j_call: TRBJ2-3
v_call: TRBV7-9

cdr3_aa: CASTTLGTEELWNSPLHF
cdr3_nt: TGCGCCAGCACTACCTTGGGGACAGAGGAACTATGGAATTCACCCCTCCACTTT
clone_size: NA
d_call: TRBD1
j_call: TRBJ1-6
v_call: TRBV10-1

cdr3_aa: CASSYSPGADTDTQYF
cdr3_nt: TGTGCCAGCAGTTACTCGCCTGGGGCGGACACAGATACGCAGTATTTT
clone_size: once
d_call: NA
j_call: TRBJ2-3
v_call: TRBV6-5

cdr3_aa: CASSIDLAGQGTNEQFF
cdr3_nt: TGTGCCAGTAGTATAGATTTGGCGGGACAGGGAACCAATGAGCAGTTCTTC
clone_size: NA
d_call: TRBD1
j_call: TRBJ2-1
v_call: TRBV19

cdr3_aa: CATPTRASGGRTGELFF
cdr3_nt: TGTGCTACGCCCACCCGTGCTAGCGGGGGGCGCACCGGGGAGCTGTTTTTT
clone_size: NA
d_call: TRBD2
j_call: TRBJ2-2
v_call: TRBV7-9

cdr3_aa: CAWEGQGRSQAFF
cdr3_nt: TGTGCCTGGGAGGGACAGGGAAGATCGCAAGCTTTCTTT
clone_size: few
d_call: TRBD1
j_call: TRBJ1-1
v_call: TRBV30